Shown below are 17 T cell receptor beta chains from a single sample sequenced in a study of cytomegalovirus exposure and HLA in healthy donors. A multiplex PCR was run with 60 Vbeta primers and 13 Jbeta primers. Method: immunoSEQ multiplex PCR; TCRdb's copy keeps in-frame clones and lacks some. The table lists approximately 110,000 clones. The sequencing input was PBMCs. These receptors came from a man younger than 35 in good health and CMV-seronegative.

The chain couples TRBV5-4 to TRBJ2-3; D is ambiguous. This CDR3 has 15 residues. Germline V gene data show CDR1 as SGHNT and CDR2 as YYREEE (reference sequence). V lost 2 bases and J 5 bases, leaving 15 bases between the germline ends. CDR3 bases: TGTGCCAGCAGCTTATTACCCCCCCCGGGAGATACGCAGTATTTT. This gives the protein CASSLLPPPGDTQYF.

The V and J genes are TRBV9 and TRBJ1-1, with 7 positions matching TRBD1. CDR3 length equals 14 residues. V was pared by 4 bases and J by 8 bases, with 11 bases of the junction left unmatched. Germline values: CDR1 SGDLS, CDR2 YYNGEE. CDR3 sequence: CASSTDRDLTEAFF. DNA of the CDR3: TGTGCCAGCAGCACCGACAGGGATTTGACGGAAGCTTTCTTT.

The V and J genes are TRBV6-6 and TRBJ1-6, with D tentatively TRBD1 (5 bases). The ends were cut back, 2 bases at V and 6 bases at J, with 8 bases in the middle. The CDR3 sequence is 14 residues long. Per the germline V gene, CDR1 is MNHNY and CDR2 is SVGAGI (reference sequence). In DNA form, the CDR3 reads TGTGCCAGCAGTTACGACAGCTCTAATTCACCCCTCCACTTT. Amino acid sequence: CASSYDSSNSPLHF.

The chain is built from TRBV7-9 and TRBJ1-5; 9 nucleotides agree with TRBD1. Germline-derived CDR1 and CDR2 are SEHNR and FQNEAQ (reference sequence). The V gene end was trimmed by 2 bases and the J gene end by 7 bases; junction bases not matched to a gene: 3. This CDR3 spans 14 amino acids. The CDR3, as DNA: TGTGCCAGCAGCTTAACAGGGGGCCACCAGCCCCAGCATTTT. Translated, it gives CASSLTGGHQPQHF.

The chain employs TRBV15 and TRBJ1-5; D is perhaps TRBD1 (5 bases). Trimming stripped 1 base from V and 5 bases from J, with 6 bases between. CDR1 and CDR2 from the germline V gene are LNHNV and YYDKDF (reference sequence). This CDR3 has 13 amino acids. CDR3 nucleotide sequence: TGTGCCACCAGCAGAGGGGGCGATCAGCCCCAGCATTTT. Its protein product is CATSRGGDQPQHF.

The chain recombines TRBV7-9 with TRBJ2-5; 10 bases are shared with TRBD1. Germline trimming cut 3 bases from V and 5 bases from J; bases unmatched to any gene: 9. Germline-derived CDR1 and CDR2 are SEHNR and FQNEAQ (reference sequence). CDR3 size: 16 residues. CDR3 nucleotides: TGTGCCAGCAGCTTGGCGACAGGGGGCGATTTTGAGACCCAGTACTTC. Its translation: CASSLATGGDFETQYF.

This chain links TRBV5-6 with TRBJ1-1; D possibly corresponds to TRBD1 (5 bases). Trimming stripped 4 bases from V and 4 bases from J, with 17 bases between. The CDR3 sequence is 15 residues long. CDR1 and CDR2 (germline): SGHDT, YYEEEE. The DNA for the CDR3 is TGTGCCAGCAGCGGGGCCCATGGGCTGTTCACTGAAGCTTTCTTT. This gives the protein CASSGAHGLFTEAFF.

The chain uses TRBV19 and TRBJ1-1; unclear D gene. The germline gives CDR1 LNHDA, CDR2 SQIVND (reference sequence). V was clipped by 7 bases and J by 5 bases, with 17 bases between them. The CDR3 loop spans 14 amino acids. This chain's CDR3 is CASTTDHQRTEAFF. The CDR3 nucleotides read TGTGCCAGTACTACCGATCACCAGAGGACTGAAGCTTTCTTT.

As DNA, the CDR3 is TGTGCCAGCTCACCGGGACTAGCGGGAGTAGAGACCCAGTACTTC. Translating gives CASSPGLAGVETQYF. This chain connects TRBV18 to TRBJ2-5, with 14 bases identical to TRBD2. Germline V gene sequence: CDR1 KGHSH, CDR2 LQKENI. This CDR3 spans 15 amino acids. V lost 3 bases to trimming and J lost 4 bases; unmatched junction nucleotides: 1.

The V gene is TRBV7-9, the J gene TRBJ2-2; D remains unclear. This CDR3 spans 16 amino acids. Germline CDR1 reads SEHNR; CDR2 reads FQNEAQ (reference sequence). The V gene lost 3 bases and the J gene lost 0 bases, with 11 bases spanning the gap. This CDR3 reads CASSFGISSNTGELFF. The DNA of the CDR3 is TGTGCCAGCAGCTTCGGCATTAGCTCGAACACCGGGGAGCTGTTTTTT.

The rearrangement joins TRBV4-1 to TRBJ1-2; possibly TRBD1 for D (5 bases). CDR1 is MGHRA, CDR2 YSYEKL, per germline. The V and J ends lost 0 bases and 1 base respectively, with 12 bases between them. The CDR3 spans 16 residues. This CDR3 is CASSQEIGRVNYGYTF. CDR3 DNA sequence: TGCGCCAGCAGCCAAGAAATCGGCAGGGTTAACTATGGCTACACCTTC.

The CDR3 bases are TGTGCCTCAGATTCGCGGGGGCTGAACACTGAAGCTTTCTTT. It codes for CASDSRGLNTEAFF. The chain employs TRBV19 and TRBJ1-1, with D perhaps matching TRBD1 (6 bases). The ends were cut back, 11 bases at V and 0 bases at J, with 16 bases in the middle. Per the germline V gene, CDR1 is LNHDA and CDR2 is SQIVND (reference sequence). This CDR3 contains 14 residues.

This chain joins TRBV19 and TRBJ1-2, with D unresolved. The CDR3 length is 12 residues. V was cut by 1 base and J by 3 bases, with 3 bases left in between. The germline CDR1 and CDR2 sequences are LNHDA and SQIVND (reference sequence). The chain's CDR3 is CASSIADYGYTF. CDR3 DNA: TGTGCCAGTAGTATAGCAGACTATGGCTACACCTTC.

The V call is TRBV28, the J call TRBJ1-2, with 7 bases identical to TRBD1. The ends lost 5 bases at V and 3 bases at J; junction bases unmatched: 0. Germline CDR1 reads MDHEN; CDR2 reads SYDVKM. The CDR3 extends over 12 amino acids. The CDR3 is CASSQGDYGYTF. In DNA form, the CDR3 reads TGTGCCAGCAGTCAGGGGGACTATGGCTACACCTTC.

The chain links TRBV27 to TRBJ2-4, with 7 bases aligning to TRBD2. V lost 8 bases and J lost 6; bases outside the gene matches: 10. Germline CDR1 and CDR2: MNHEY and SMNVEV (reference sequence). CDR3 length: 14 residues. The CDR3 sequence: CASRFSGQGNIQYF. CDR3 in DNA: TGTGCCAGCCGCTTTAGCGGGCAGGGAAACATTCAGTACTTC.

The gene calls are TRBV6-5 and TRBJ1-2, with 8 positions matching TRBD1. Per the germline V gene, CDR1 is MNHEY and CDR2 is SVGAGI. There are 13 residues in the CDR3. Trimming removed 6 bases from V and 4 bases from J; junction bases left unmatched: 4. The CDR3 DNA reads TGTGCCAGCAGGGGAACAGGGGGCTATGGCTACACCTTC. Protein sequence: CASRGTGGYGYTF.

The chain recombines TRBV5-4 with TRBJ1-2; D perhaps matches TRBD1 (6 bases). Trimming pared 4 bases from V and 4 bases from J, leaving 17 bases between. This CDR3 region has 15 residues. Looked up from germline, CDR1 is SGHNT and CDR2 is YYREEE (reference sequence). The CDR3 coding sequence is TGTGCCAGCAGCCCCCGGACAGCCGGGTCCTATGGCTACACCTTC. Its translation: CASSPRTAGSYGYTF.